This note documents a single TCR beta chain sequence. Its antigen is unknown. This sample is drawn from a study of CXCR3-negative and CXCR3-positive naive CD8 T cells. Study at large: The libraries yielded 110 million to 150 million TRB reads, about 1.5 +/- 0.3 million each.

Study findings and constraints: Diversity in memory CD8+ cells fell much lower than the comparably high levels seen in both naive subsets. More hydrophobic TRB CDR3s were found in CXCR3-positive naive cells than in CXCR3-negative naive cells.

Each TRB cDNA library was prepared by 5' RACE (with UMI labels). With the 5' RACE reads reprocessed, TCRdb shows one record per CDR3 protein and no DNA. The sample includes about 70,000 distinct CDR3 sequences. Germline CDR1 LGHNA, CDR2 YSLEER. This CDR3 region has 15 residues. The sample taken for sequencing was naive CXCR3+ CD8+ T cells from blood. This sample's subset: CD45RO-CCR7+CD27+CD95- naive CD8+ T cells expressing CXCR3 (TNR3+). The chain carries TRBV4-3 and TRBJ2-7; TCRdb selects TRBD2, and the lack of DNA leaves this call unchecked. The clonotype originates from a human donor in good health. Some clones in this sample may be carry-over from other donors' samples. The CDR3 loop is CASSPSSGGTYEQYF.